This TCR beta chain stems from a study of HIV-infected patients and healthy controls. The wider study: A modest, significant CD4 rise occurred in most of the 16 patients after three months of therapy.

Whole blood was used without fractionation, so all unsorted peripheral T cells were included. On this clonotype: A junction boundary mismatches the germline segment, possibly from a read error.

This CDR3 has 14 amino acids. Germline V lookup: CDR1 SGHNT, CDR2 YENEEA. cDNA was made from about 480 ng RNA using alpha and beta constant primers. Using multiplexing indices, alpha and beta chain libraries were generated apart by chain-specific third strand synthesis. Two random hexamers, added before amplification and joined, formed each molecule's 12-nucleotide barcode. MiXCR was run by TCRdb on the 5' RACE reads, yielding one entry per CDR3 protein. There are approximately 7,300 distinct CDR3 sequences in the sample; under 8% occur only once, and roughly a tenth lies in the top ten. Material: blood, obtained before antiretroviral therapy. The rearrangement links TRBV11-3 to TRBJ2-3; no definite D call. The receptor was isolated from an adult with HIV infection. Written as DNA, the CDR3 is TGTGCCAGCGGCTTAGACCAATTCACAGATACGCAGTATTTT. Translated: CASGLDQFTDTQYF.